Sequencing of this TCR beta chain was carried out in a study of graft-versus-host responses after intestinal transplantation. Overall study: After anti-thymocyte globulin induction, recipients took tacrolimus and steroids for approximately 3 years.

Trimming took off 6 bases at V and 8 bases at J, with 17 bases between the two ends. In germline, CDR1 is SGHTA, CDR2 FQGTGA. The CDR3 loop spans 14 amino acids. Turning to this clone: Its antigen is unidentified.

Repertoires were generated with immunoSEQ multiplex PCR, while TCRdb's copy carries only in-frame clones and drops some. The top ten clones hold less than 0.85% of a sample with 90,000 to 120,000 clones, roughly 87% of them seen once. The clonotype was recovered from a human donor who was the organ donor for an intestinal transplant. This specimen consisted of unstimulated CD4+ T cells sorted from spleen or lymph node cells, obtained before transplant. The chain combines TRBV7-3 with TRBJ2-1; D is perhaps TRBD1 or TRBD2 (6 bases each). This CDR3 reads CASRPKGGADEQFF. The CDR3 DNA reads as TGTGCCAGCAGACCCAAGGGGGGCGCCGATGAGCAGTTCTTC.